This T cell receptor (beta chain) was identified in a study of human T cells and chemical hapten exposure. Study results and caveats: The formation of large CDR3 similarity clusters by expanded TCRs significantly exceeded that of controls. There was a positive correlation between PT1 expanded TCR counts and patch test score.

A remark on this clonotype: The antigen remains undetermined.

V trimming: 7 bases; J trimming: 4 bases; junction bases outside the gene matches: 8. CDR3 length equals 14 residues. As to time point: pre-sensitization, week 0. The treatment here: therapeutic diphenylcyclopropenone sensitization with weekly scalp DPC. Individual cDNA molecules had unique molecular identifiers attached to them by the library. In TCRdb, the RACE reads were re-called with MiXCR into one record per CDR3 protein. The data contain 250,000 to 300,000 distinct CDR3 sequences, around 7.3% of them singletons. Sequences were derived from whole blood, sampled in connection with sensitization to the hapten diphenylcyclopropenone (DPC). This chain joins TRBV12-3 or TRBV12-4 and TRBJ1-1; 8 bases are shared with TRBD1. This TCR derives from a man aged 18 to 30 with alopecia areata. Some clones in this sample may be carry-over from other donors' samples. The chain's CDR3 is CASIISGGSTEAFF. The CDR3 bases are TGTGCCAGCATAATATCAGGGGGCAGCACTGAAGCTTTCTTT.